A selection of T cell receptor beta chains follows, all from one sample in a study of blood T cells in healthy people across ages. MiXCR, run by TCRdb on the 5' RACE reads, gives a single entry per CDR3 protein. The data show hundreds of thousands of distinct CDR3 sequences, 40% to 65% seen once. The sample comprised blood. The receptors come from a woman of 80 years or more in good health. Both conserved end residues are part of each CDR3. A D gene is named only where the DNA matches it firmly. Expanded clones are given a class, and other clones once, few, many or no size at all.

CDR3 DNA: TGTGCCAGCAGTACGGGACGGTGGACTGAAGCTTTCTTT; CDR3 protein: CASSTGRWTEAFF; clone size: NA; D gene: NA; J gene: TRBJ1-1; V gene: TRBV12-3/TRBV12-4
CDR3 DNA: TGTGCCAGCAGCGGAGACAAGACAGGGCCTAGCACAGATACGCAGTATTTT; CDR3 protein: CASSGDKTGPSTDTQYF; clone size: NA; D gene: TRBD1; J gene: TRBJ2-3; V gene: TRBV7-3
CDR3 DNA: TGTGCCAGTAGGCCCAGGGGGATCCGACATGGCTACACCTTC; CDR3 protein: CASRPRGIRHGYTF; clone size: NA; D gene: TRBD1; J gene: TRBJ1-2; V gene: TRBV19
CDR3 DNA: TGTGCCATCAGTGCCCGCGACAGTTCCACCGGGGAGCTGTTTTTT; CDR3 protein: CAISARDSSTGELFF; clone size: few; D gene: NA; J gene: TRBJ2-2; V gene: TRBV10-3
CDR3 DNA: TGTGCCAGCGTTGGGACAGGGACGCATCAGGGCTACACCTTC; CDR3 protein: CASVGTGTHQGYTF; clone size: NA; D gene: TRBD1; J gene: TRBJ1-2; V gene: TRBV12-3/TRBV12-4
CDR3 DNA: TGTGCCAGCAGCCCGATACTCAGGGGCTCTGGGGCCAACGTCCTGACTTTC; CDR3 protein: CASSPILRGSGANVLTF; clone size: many; D gene: NA; J gene: TRBJ2-6; V gene: TRBV7-9
CDR3 DNA: TGTGCCAGCTCACCACCTTTGGGATACACTGAAGCTTTCTTT; CDR3 protein: CASSPPLGYTEAFF; clone size: few; D gene: NA; J gene: TRBJ1-1; V gene: TRBV18
CDR3 DNA: TGTGCCAGCAGCTTAGGTGTTGATAAGGGATATAATGAGCAGTTCTTC; CDR3 protein: CASSLGVDKGYNEQFF; clone size: NA; D gene: NA; J gene: TRBJ2-1; V gene: TRBV7-2
CDR3 DNA: TGCGCCAGCAGCTTGGTGGACCAGGCCAATGAGCAGTTCTTC; CDR3 protein: CASSLVDQANEQFF; clone size: many; D gene: NA; J gene: TRBJ2-1; V gene: TRBV5-1
CDR3 DNA: TGTGCCAGCAACGGGCCAGACTATGGCTACACCTTC; CDR3 protein: CASNGPDYGYTF; clone size: NA; D gene: NA; J gene: TRBJ1-2; V gene: TRBV25-1
CDR3 DNA: TGTGCCAGCTCGACAGGGGACCATAATTCACCCCTCCACTTT; CDR3 protein: CASSTGDHNSPLHF; clone size: NA; D gene: TRBD1; J gene: TRBJ1-6; V gene: TRBV28
CDR3 DNA: TGTGCCAGCAGCTTAGCCCGGACAAACTCCTACAATGAGCAGTACTTC; CDR3 protein: CASSLARTNSYNEQYF; clone size: NA; D gene: NA; J gene: TRBJ2-7; V gene: TRBV11-2
CDR3 DNA: TGTGCCAGCAGCGCTCTAGCGGGAAGATCTTACAATGAGCAGTTCTTC; CDR3 protein: CASSALAGRSYNEQFF; clone size: NA; D gene: TRBD2; J gene: TRBJ2-1; V gene: TRBV9
CDR3 DNA: TGTGCCAGCAGCCTCGGAATCGGTGGCGCCAATGAAAAACTGTTTTTT; CDR3 protein: CASSLGIGGANEKLFF; clone size: many; D gene: NA; J gene: TRBJ1-4; V gene: TRBV5-5
CDR3 DNA: TGTGCCAGCAGCAAAGGGAACGGGGGGGTCTACAATGAGCAGTTCTTC; CDR3 protein: CASSKGNGGVYNEQFF; clone size: NA; D gene: NA; J gene: TRBJ2-1; V gene: TRBV21-1
CDR3 DNA: TGTGCCACCAGCAGAGATGGGGGGGCTGGAACAGATACGCAGTATTTT; CDR3 protein: CATSRDGGAGTDTQYF; clone size: many; D gene: NA; J gene: TRBJ2-3; V gene: TRBV15
CDR3 DNA: TGTGCCAGCAGTTTACCCGACGGGACAGGTGGTAATCAGCCCCAGCATTTT; CDR3 protein: CASSLPDGTGGNQPQHF; clone size: NA; D gene: TRBD1; J gene: TRBJ1-5; V gene: TRBV28
CDR3 DNA: TGCAGTGCTAGCGGGGAGAGTGAGACCCAGTACTTC; CDR3 protein: CSASGESETQYF; clone size: many; D gene: NA; J gene: TRBJ2-5; V gene: TRBV20-1
CDR3 DNA: TGTGCCAGCAGCTTCAGCTCGGGCAGGGCGGGCACTGAAGCTTTCTTT; CDR3 protein: CASSFSSGRAGTEAFF; clone size: NA; D gene: NA; J gene: TRBJ1-1; V gene: TRBV7-9
CDR3 DNA: TGTGCCAGCAGCCCACGTGAGGACTATGGCTACACCTTC; CDR3 protein: CASSPREDYGYTF; clone size: many; D gene: NA; J gene: TRBJ1-2; V gene: TRBV9
CDR3 DNA: TGTGCCAGCAGCCAAAGGACGGACTACACCTTC; CDR3 protein: CASSQRTDYTF; clone size: NA; D gene: NA; J gene: TRBJ1-2; V gene: TRBV3-1
CDR3 DNA: TGTGCCAGCAGTTCGGGACGGAGATATAATTCACCCCTCCACTTT; CDR3 protein: CASSSGRRYNSPLHF; clone size: few; D gene: NA; J gene: TRBJ1-6; V gene: TRBV12-3/TRBV12-4
CDR3 DNA: TGTGCCAGCAGCTTAAGGGCGGTGGGACAGAGCTCCTACAATGAGCAGTTCTTC; CDR3 protein: CASSLRAVGQSSYNEQFF; clone size: NA; D gene: TRBD1; J gene: TRBJ2-1; V gene: TRBV11-2
CDR3 DNA: TGCAGCGTTGAACCAATGACAGGGAGGGTTGAAGCTTTCTTT; CDR3 protein: CSVEPMTGRVEAFF; clone size: NA; D gene: TRBD1; J gene: TRBJ1-1; V gene: TRBV29-1
CDR3 DNA: TGTGCCAGCAGTTTGTTCAGCGGCACAGATACGCAGTATTTT; CDR3 protein: CASSLFSGTDTQYF; clone size: NA; D gene: NA; J gene: TRBJ2-3; V gene: TRBV27
CDR3 DNA: TGTGCCAGCAGCTTAGAATACAGGGTCAAGAATGAGCAGTTCTTC; CDR3 protein: CASSLEYRVKNEQFF; clone size: NA; D gene: NA; J gene: TRBJ2-1; V gene: TRBV7-2
CDR3 DNA: TGTGCCAGCAGCTCCACTAGCGACGGAGATACGCAGTATTTT; CDR3 protein: CASSSTSDGDTQYF; clone size: many; D gene: TRBD2; J gene: TRBJ2-3; V gene: TRBV7-8
CDR3 DNA: TGTGCCTCCAGGCGCCTTAGCAATCAGCCCCAGCATTTT; CDR3 protein: CASRRLSNQPQHF; clone size: NA; D gene: NA; J gene: TRBJ1-5; V gene: TRBV2
CDR3 DNA: TGTGCCATCAGCGGGACTTACAGCTCCTACAATGAGCAGTTCTTC; CDR3 protein: CAISGTYSSYNEQFF; clone size: many; D gene: NA; J gene: TRBJ2-1; V gene: TRBV10-3
CDR3 DNA: TGCAGTGCTACTCATATGGGGTACTACGAGCAGTACTTC; CDR3 protein: CSATHMGYYEQYF; clone size: few; D gene: NA; J gene: TRBJ2-7; V gene: TRBV20-1
CDR3 DNA: TGTGCCAGCAGTGACCACTCATCAGGAGGGGACACCGGGGAGCTGTTTTTT; CDR3 protein: CASSDHSSGGDTGELFF; clone size: NA; D gene: NA; J gene: TRBJ2-2; V gene: TRBV6-4
CDR3 DNA: TGTGCCAGCAGTCGTGACAGCTTAAACACCGGGGAGCTGTTTTTT; CDR3 protein: CASSRDSLNTGELFF; clone size: few; D gene: NA; J gene: TRBJ2-2; V gene: TRBV12-3/TRBV12-4
CDR3 DNA: TGTGCCAGCTCACCCGGGACAGTCAATGAGCAGTACTTC; CDR3 protein: CASSPGTVNEQYF; clone size: few; D gene: TRBD1; J gene: TRBJ2-7; V gene: TRBV18
CDR3 DNA: TGTGCCAGCAGCGAACTTAGGACCAGCTCCTACGAGCAGTACTTC; CDR3 protein: CASSELRTSSYEQYF; clone size: NA; D gene: NA; J gene: TRBJ2-7; V gene: TRBV27
CDR3 DNA: TGCAGTGCTTTAAGGACTAGCGGGAGGGCTTACGAGCAGTACTTC; CDR3 protein: CSALRTSGRAYEQYF; clone size: NA; D gene: TRBD2; J gene: TRBJ2-7; V gene: TRBV20-1
CDR3 DNA: TGCAGCGTTCTACAACAGGGAGGGGTCACTGAAGCTTTCTTT; CDR3 protein: CSVLQQGGVTEAFF; clone size: NA; D gene: NA; J gene: TRBJ1-1; V gene: TRBV29-1
CDR3 DNA: TGTGCCAGCAGCTTCGGACAGGGGAGGTCTGGGGCCAACGTCCTGACTTTC; CDR3 protein: CASSFGQGRSGANVLTF; clone size: NA; D gene: TRBD1; J gene: TRBJ2-6; V gene: TRBV7-6
CDR3 DNA: TGTGCCAGCAGTTTCCAAGCGTCTCAGCAGTACTTC; CDR3 protein: CASSFQASQQYF; clone size: once; D gene: NA; J gene: TRBJ2-4; V gene: TRBV27
CDR3 DNA: TGTGCCAGCAGTTACAAGTCAGAAAATGAAAAACTGTTTTTT; CDR3 protein: CASSYKSENEKLFF; clone size: NA; D gene: NA; J gene: TRBJ1-4; V gene: TRBV6-5
CDR3 DNA: TGTGCCAGCAGTTACTCGGGGACAGCCCCAAGCTACACCTTC; CDR3 protein: CASSYSGTAPSYTF; clone size: many; D gene: TRBD1; J gene: TRBJ1-2; V gene: TRBV6-5
CDR3 DNA: TGTGCCAGCAGGGCGCAGGGTTACTACAATGAGCAGTTCTTC; CDR3 protein: CASRAQGYYNEQFF; clone size: many; D gene: NA; J gene: TRBJ2-1; V gene: TRBV7-2
CDR3 DNA: TGTGCCAGCAGCACGACTCCCCGGGGTCAGCCCCAGCATTTT; CDR3 protein: CASSTTPRGQPQHF; clone size: few; D gene: NA; J gene: TRBJ1-5; V gene: TRBV28
CDR3 DNA: TGCGCCAGCAGCCAAGCGGGGGGAGGGCCGGCTGATACGCAGTATTTT; CDR3 protein: CASSQAGGGPADTQYF; clone size: NA; D gene: TRBD2; J gene: TRBJ2-3; V gene: TRBV4-1
CDR3 DNA: TGTGCCAGCAGCCCTTCTACAGCAGGGGGCGTGAACTATGGCTACACCTTC; CDR3 protein: CASSPSTAGGVNYGYTF; clone size: NA; D gene: TRBD1; J gene: TRBJ1-2; V gene: TRBV4-2
CDR3 DNA: TGTGCCATCAGTCTACGCGACTCGGTACTCGAGCAGTTCTTC; CDR3 protein: CAISLRDSVLEQFF; clone size: NA; D gene: NA; J gene: TRBJ2-1; V gene: TRBV10-3
CDR3 DNA: TGCGCCAGCAGCACACCGACTAGCGGGAGACCCAATGAGCAGTTCTTC; CDR3 protein: CASSTPTSGRPNEQFF; clone size: many; D gene: TRBD2; J gene: TRBJ2-1; V gene: TRBV5-1
CDR3 DNA: TGTGCCAGCAGCTTATACAGGGGGAGTAGTGAGACCCAGTACTTC; CDR3 protein: CASSLYRGSSETQYF; clone size: many; D gene: TRBD1; J gene: TRBJ2-5; V gene: TRBV7-2
CDR3 DNA: TGTGCCACCGGTGAATCACGTGTGGGATCTGAGCAGTTCTTC; CDR3 protein: CATGESRVGSEQFF; clone size: once; D gene: NA; J gene: TRBJ2-1; V gene: TRBV24-1
CDR3 DNA: TGCAGTGCAACCCCAGGGGGGAGCAATCAGCCCCAGCATTTT; CDR3 protein: CSATPGGSNQPQHF; clone size: many; D gene: TRBD1; J gene: TRBJ1-5; V gene: TRBV20-1
CDR3 DNA: TGTGCCAGCAGCCTCGTGGGCAGTGAGCAGTTCTTC; CDR3 protein: CASSLVGSEQFF; clone size: many; D gene: NA; J gene: TRBJ2-1; V gene: TRBV3-1
CDR3 DNA: TGTGCCAGCGGAGGGGACAGCTACCCCTATGGCTACACCTTC; CDR3 protein: CASGGDSYPYGYTF; clone size: few; D gene: TRBD1; J gene: TRBJ1-2; V gene: TRBV25-1
CDR3 DNA: TGCAGTGCCCACACTCGGGACAGGGGGTATCAGCCCCAGCATTTT; CDR3 protein: CSAHTRDRGYQPQHF; clone size: few; D gene: TRBD1; J gene: TRBJ1-5; V gene: TRBV20-1
CDR3 DNA: TGTGCCTGGAGTGTCACTCTCCAGGGGGAAACTGAAGCTTTCTTT; CDR3 protein: CAWSVTLQGETEAFF; clone size: NA; D gene: TRBD1; J gene: TRBJ1-1; V gene: TRBV30
CDR3 DNA: TGTGCCAGCAGTCCCTCCGGCCCTTTTGCAGATACGCAGTATTTT; CDR3 protein: CASSPSGPFADTQYF; clone size: many; D gene: NA; J gene: TRBJ2-3; V gene: TRBV12-3/TRBV12-4